A selection of T cell receptor beta chains follows, all from one sample in a study of blood T cell repertoires in COVID-19. Data came from immunoSEQ multiplex PCR; TCRdb stores just in-frame clones and leaves some out. The sample carries 120,000 to 150,000 clones, around 80% recorded once. The sequenced material came from peripheral blood. These TCRs come from a man aged 60-69 years with active or convalescent COVID-19. The CDR3 runs from the conserved cysteine through the conserved F or W. Each record gives: J gene, V gene, D gene, clone size, CDR3 protein, CDR3 DNA. A D gene is named only where the DNA matches it firmly. Expanded clones get a size class; other rows say once, few or many, or leave the size out.

j_gene: TRBJ2-1
v_gene: TRBV5-4
d_gene: TRBD1
abundance: -
CDR3aa: CASSLPGQGASNEQFF
CDR3nt: TGTGCCAGCAGCTTACCGGGACAGGGCGCAAGCAATGAGCAGTTCTTC

j_gene: TRBJ2-3
v_gene: TRBV7-2
d_gene: TRBD2
abundance: once
CDR3aa: CASSLGTSGTWGTDTQYF
CDR3nt: TGTGCCAGCAGCTTAGGGACTAGCGGGACTTGGGGCACAGATACGCAGTATTTT

j_gene: TRBJ2-7
v_gene: TRBV5-6
d_gene: -
abundance: -
CDR3aa: CASSGTGSYEQYF
CDR3nt: TGTGCCAGCAGCGGAACAGGTTCCTACGAGCAGTACTTC

j_gene: TRBJ1-2
v_gene: TRBV19
d_gene: -
abundance: -
CDR3aa: CASRSPGLWGDYGYTF
CDR3nt: TGTGCCAGTAGATCTCCCGGCCTTTGGGGGGACTATGGCTACACCTTC

j_gene: TRBJ1-5
v_gene: TRBV7-9
d_gene: -
abundance: -
CDR3aa: CASTMTGEQPQHF
CDR3nt: TGTGCCAGCACCATGACGGGAGAGCAGCCCCAGCATTTT

j_gene: TRBJ1-5
v_gene: TRBV28
d_gene: -
abundance: few
CDR3aa: CASRVTGESNQPQHF
CDR3nt: TGTGCCAGCAGGGTGACAGGTGAGAGCAATCAGCCCCAGCATTTT

j_gene: TRBJ2-7
v_gene: TRBV28
d_gene: TRBD1
abundance: -
CDR3aa: CASSRDSPLYEQYF
CDR3nt: TGTGCCAGCAGCCGGGACAGTCCGCTTTACGAGCAGTACTTC

j_gene: TRBJ1-2
v_gene: TRBV29-1
d_gene: TRBD1
abundance: -
CDR3aa: CSVNRGDYGYTF
CDR3nt: TGCAGCGTGAACAGGGGGGACTATGGCTACACCTTC

j_gene: TRBJ1-5
v_gene: TRBV2
d_gene: -
abundance: -
CDR3aa: CASSPEAISNQPQHF
CDR3nt: TGTGCCAGCAGCCCAGAGGCAATTAGCAATCAGCCCCAGCATTTT

j_gene: TRBJ1-6
v_gene: TRBV5-1
d_gene: -
abundance: -
CDR3aa: CASSIRDNLNSPLHF
CDR3nt: TGCGCCAGCAGCATTCGGGACAACCTAAATTCACCCCTCCACTTT

j_gene: TRBJ2-3
v_gene: TRBV3-1/TRBV3-2
d_gene: TRBD2
abundance: -
CDR3aa: CASSTGTSGTDTQYF
CDR3nt: TGTGCCAGCAGCACCGGGACTAGTGGCACAGATACGCAGTATTTT

j_gene: TRBJ1-4
v_gene: TRBV24-1
d_gene: -
abundance: -
CDR3aa: CAGKFDSFNEKLFF
CDR3nt: TGTGCCGGGAAATTCGACAGCTTTAATGAAAAACTGTTTTTT

j_gene: TRBJ2-3
v_gene: TRBV27
d_gene: TRBD2
abundance: -
CDR3aa: CASSLLAGGPYGGTDTQYF
CDR3nt: TGTGCCAGCAGTTTATTGGCGGGAGGGCCATATGGGGGCACAGATACGCAGTATTTT

j_gene: TRBJ2-3
v_gene: TRBV15
d_gene: TRBD2
abundance: -
CDR3aa: CATSDLGLAGTDTQYF
CDR3nt: TGTGCCACCAGCGACCTCGGACTAGCGGGCACAGATACGCAGTATTTT

j_gene: TRBJ2-7
v_gene: TRBV6-5
d_gene: -
abundance: -
CDR3aa: CASSPERFTYEQYF
CDR3nt: TGTGCCAGCAGTCCAGAGCGGTTCACCTACGAGCAGTACTTC

j_gene: TRBJ1-1
v_gene: TRBV19
d_gene: TRBD1
abundance: -
CDR3aa: CASSTSTGEGTEAFF
CDR3nt: TGTGCCAGTAGTACTTCGACAGGGGAGGGCACTGAAGCTTTCTTT

j_gene: TRBJ2-1
v_gene: TRBV5-1
d_gene: TRBD2
abundance: -
CDR3aa: CASSPSGGGDEQFF
CDR3nt: TGCGCCAGCAGCCCTAGCGGGGGTGGGGATGAGCAGTTCTTC

j_gene: TRBJ2-7
v_gene: TRBV30
d_gene: -
abundance: -
CDR3aa: CAWSFQRWLYF
CDR3nt: TGTGCCTGGAGTTTTCAACGCTGGCTGTACTTC

j_gene: TRBJ2-5
v_gene: TRBV27
d_gene: -
abundance: -
CDR3aa: CASSLGRASETQYF
CDR3nt: TGTGCCAGCAGTTTAGGCAGGGCGAGTGAGACCCAGTACTTC

j_gene: TRBJ2-7
v_gene: TRBV20-1
d_gene: TRBD2
abundance: once
CDR3aa: CSASGLAGRQEQYF
CDR3nt: TGCAGTGCTAGTGGACTAGCGGGAAGGCAGGAGCAGTACTTC

j_gene: TRBJ2-2
v_gene: TRBV5-6
d_gene: -
abundance: -
CDR3aa: CASSLGLAGNTGELFF
CDR3nt: TGTGCCAGCAGCTTGGGTCTAGCTGGGAACACCGGGGAGCTGTTTTTT

j_gene: TRBJ2-1
v_gene: TRBV2
d_gene: -
abundance: -
CDR3aa: CASTFGDSARKQTEQFF
CDR3nt: TGTGCCAGCACCTTTGGGGATAGCGCTCGGAAGCAAACTGAGCAGTTCTTC